The rows below give T cell receptor beta chains drawn from one sample of a study of cytomegalovirus exposure and HLA in healthy donors. Only in-frame clones appear in the TCRdb table, and some are missing; sequencing was by immunoSEQ multiplex PCR. The table has about 190,000 clones, 65% to 85% seen once. Material: PBMCs. The receptors derive from a woman under 30 in good health and CMV-seronegative. Both conserved end residues are part of each CDR3. D genes are given only for firm matches.

j_call v_call d_call cdr3_aa cdr3_nt
TRBJ1-2 TRBV5-1 NA CASSLVEGGNYGYTF TGCGCCAGCAGCTTGGTTGAGGGAGGTAACTATGGCTACACCTTC
TRBJ2-1 TRBV9 NA CASSVVGTGVPEQFF TGTGCCAGCAGCGTAGTCGGGACTGGGGTTCCAGAGCAGTTCTTC
TRBJ1-1 TRBV10-3 NA CAIRRLSVGDTEAFF TGTGCCATCAGGCGGCTATCAGTAGGGGACACTGAAGCTTTCTTT
TRBJ1-1 TRBV5-1 NA CASSLVGVAEAFF TGCGCCAGCAGCTTGGTAGGGGTTGCTGAAGCTTTCTTT
TRBJ2-1 TRBV28 TRBD2 CASGAGGLDRYNEQFF TGTGCCAGCGGGGCGGGGGGACTGGATAGATACAATGAGCAGTTCTTC
TRBJ2-2 TRBV9 TRBD2 CASSPLAGRTGELFF TGTGCCAGCAGCCCACTAGCGGGGCGCACCGGGGAGCTGTTTTTT
TRBJ1-3 TRBV28 NA CASSLIQTGNTIYF TGTGCCAGCAGTTTGATACAAACTGGAAACACCATATATTTT
TRBJ1-2 TRBV7-2 NA CASSLRWGDYGYTF TGTGCCAGCAGCTTAAGGTGGGGGGACTATGGCTACACCTTC
TRBJ2-2 TRBV13 NA CASSPIRGEANTGELFF TGTGCCAGCAGCCCGATTCGCGGGGAGGCGAACACCGGGGAGCTGTTTTTT
TRBJ2-5 TRBV6-5 NA CASSYYREETQYF TGTGCCAGCAGTTACTACAGAGAAGAGACCCAGTACTTC
TRBJ1-6 TRBV25-1 NA CASSDPEAPYNSPLHF TGTGCCAGCAGTGACCCGGAGGCCCCCTATAATTCACCCCTCCACTTT
TRBJ1-1 TRBV10-3 TRBD1 CAIKLAPGQGPNTEAFF TGTGCCATTAAACTCGCGCCGGGACAGGGACCGAACACTGAAGCTTTCTTT
TRBJ1-4 TRBV27 TRBD1 CASSSTGREKLFF TGTGCCAGCAGTTCGACAGGGAGGGAAAAACTGTTTTTT
TRBJ2-5 TRBV5-1 TRBD2 CASTRDGGGQETQYF TGCGCCAGCACCAGAGACGGGGGGGGACAAGAGACCCAGTACTTC